This TCR beta chain was identified in a study of CD8 T cells in Susac syndrome. With random hexamers, roughly 0.45 to 1 ug RNA was reverse transcribed. TCR beta CDR3 was amplified by immunoSEQ covering 54 Vbeta and 13 Jbeta. Each CDR3 protein gets one entry after TCRdb re-called the immunoSEQ multiplex PCR reads with MiXCR. The sample gives hundreds of thousands of distinct CDR3 sequences, around 93% of which show up once; 0.065% to 0.08% is in the top ten. Regarding the study as a whole: The relatively small number of individuals in the TCR sequencing and HLA analysis was acknowledged by the study.

Turning to this clonotype: Its antigen is as yet unknown.

Blood CD8+ and CD4+ T cells underwent high-throughput TCR beta sequencing. Relapsing-remitting disease, either stable or active, was present in the treatment-naive patients who were the multiple sclerosis controls. The CDR3 totals 16 residues. V lost 1 base and J lost 2, with 12 bases in between. The germline CDR1 and CDR2 sequences are PRHDT and FYEKMQ (reference sequence). The chain uses TRBV13 and TRBJ1-5, with a weak D call TRBD1 (6 bases). This TCR was recovered from a human donor with multiple sclerosis. Sequences were obtained from CD4+ T cells from PBMCs. CDR3 loop: CASSLDGGAGNQPQHF. The CDR3 DNA is TGTGCCAGCAGCTTAGATGGGGGCGCGGGCAATCAGCCCCAGCATTTT.